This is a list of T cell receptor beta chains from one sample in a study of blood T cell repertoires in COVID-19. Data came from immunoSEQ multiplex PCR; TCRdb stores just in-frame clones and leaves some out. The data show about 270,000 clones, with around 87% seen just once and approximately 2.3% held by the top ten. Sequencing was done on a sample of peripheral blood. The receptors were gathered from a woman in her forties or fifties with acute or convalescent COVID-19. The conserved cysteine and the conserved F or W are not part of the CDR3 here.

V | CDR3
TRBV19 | ASSIELWTGENQPQH
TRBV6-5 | ASSYSGGIGNQPQH
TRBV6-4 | ASSEGDRGHGYT
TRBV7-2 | ASSLDRQGLRYGYT
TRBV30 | AWSVPGGAYGYT
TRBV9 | ASSPRLATTGELF
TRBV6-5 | ASMEFISYEQY
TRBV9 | ASSVQTGLAAGELF
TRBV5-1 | ASSPDRGYGYT
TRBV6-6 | ASRGDKTYEQY
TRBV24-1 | ATRQYTGELF
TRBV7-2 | ASSLSRGPYEQY
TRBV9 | ASSVASQGAGTEAF
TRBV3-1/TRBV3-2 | ASSQEFGTSGQETQY
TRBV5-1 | ASSKNLGDTEAF
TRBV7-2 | ASSPGTGSYEQY
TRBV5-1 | ASSFGQLNTEAF
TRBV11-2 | ASSPRGDGYT
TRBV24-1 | ATGGQDTDTQY
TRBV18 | ASSPSVGATEAF
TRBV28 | ASKAPGTGRNTIY
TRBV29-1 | SVEARDRSHYEQY
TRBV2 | ASSDSSTNEKLF
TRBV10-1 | ASSRAGASQETQY
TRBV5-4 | ASSLGANQPQH
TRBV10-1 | ASSLPTGNNNSPLH
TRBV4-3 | ASSQGGDEQY
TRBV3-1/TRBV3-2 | ASSPPTSGGETQY
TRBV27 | ASSFVQGTTDTQY
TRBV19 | ASSQWQGSDQPQH
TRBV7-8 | ASSSHRQGMGEAF
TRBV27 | ASSLTQEPYEQY
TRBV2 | ASSDGTSGTWEQY
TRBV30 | AWSVGQGGQPQH
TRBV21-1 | ASSKYHLTGVGWHRDYGYT
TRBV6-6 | ASSRNRLAGPPLGDNEQF
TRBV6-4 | ASSEGQGLETQY
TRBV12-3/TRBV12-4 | ALDRGYGYT
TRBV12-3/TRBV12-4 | AGANSNQPQH
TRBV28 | ASSLWGGLGAGAYEQY